This T cell receptor beta chain was sequenced in a study of CD8 T cells in ankylosing spondylitis. General study points: Disease-associated clones were CD8+ and fairly uncommon in peripheral blood. From matched ankylosing spondylitis synovial fluid, disease-linked clones were reportedly recovered at significantly enriched levels.

Quantitative 5'-RACE with molecular barcodes was used to make the TCR beta libraries. TCRdb processed the 5' RACE reads anew with MiXCR; each CDR3 protein has one entry. The sample carries more than 150,000 distinct CDR3 sequences, 11% recorded once. There are 16 residues in the CDR3. After removal of 3 bases from V and 9 bases from J, the junction contained 13 bases not matched to a gene. The germline V gene encodes CDR1 DFQATT and CDR2 SNEGSKA (reference sequence). This clonotype was seen at least ten times. The antigen is not known. Sequenced sample: blood, either unsorted or a sorted T cell fraction (not recorded which). This chain uses TRBV20-1 with TRBJ2-3; 12 positions match TRBD2. The sequence was obtained from a male donor with ankylosing spondylitis or in good health (not recorded which). The CDR3: CSASPLLAGGVLTQYF. The CDR3 DNA reads TGCAGTGCTAGCCCGCTACTAGCGGGAGGTGTTTTGACGCAGTATTTT.